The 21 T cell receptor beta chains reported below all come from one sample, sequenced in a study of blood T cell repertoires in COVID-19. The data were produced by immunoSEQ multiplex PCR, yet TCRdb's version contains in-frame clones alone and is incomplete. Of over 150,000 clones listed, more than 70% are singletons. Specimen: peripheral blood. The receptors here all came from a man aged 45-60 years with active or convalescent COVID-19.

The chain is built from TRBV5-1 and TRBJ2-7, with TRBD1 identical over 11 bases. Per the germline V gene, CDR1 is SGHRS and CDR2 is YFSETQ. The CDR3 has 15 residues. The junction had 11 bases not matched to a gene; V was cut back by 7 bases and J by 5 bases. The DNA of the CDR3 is TGCGCCAGCGAGTCGCATGGACAGGGGGCAGACGAGCAGTACTTC. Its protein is CASESHGQGADEQYF.

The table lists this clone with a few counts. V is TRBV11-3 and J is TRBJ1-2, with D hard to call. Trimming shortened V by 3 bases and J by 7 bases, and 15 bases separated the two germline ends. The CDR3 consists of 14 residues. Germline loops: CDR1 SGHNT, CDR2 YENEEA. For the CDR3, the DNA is TGTGCCAGCAGCTTTTCGGGTGGTAATGGTGGCTACACCTTC. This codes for CASSFSGGNGGYTF. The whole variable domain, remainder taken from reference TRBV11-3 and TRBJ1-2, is EAGVVQSPRYKIIEKKQPVAFWCNPISGHNTLYWYLQNLGQGPELLIRYENEEAVDDSQLPKDRFSAERLKGVDSTLKIQPAELGDSAVYLCASSFSGGNGGYTFGSGTRLTVV.

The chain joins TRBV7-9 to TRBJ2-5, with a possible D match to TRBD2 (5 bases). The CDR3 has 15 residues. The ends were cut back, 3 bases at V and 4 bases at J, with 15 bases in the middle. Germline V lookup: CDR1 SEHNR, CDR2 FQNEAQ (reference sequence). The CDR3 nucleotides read TGTGCCAGCAGCTTCTCTGCGGGTGGTTTAGAGACCCAGTACTTC. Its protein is CASSFSAGGLETQYF.

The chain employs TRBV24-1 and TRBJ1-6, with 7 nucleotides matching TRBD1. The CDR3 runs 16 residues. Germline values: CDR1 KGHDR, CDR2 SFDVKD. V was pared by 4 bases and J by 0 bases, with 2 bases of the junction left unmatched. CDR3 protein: CATSEGQSSYNSPLHF. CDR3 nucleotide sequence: TGTGCCACCAGTGAGGGACAGAGCTCCTATAATTCACCCCTCCACTTT.

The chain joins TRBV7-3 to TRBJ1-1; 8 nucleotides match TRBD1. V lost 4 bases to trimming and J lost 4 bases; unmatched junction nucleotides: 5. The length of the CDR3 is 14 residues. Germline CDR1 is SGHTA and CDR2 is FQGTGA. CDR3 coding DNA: TGTGCCAGCAGCTCGGGACAGGCGGGCACTGAAGCTTTCTTT. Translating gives CASSSGQAGTEAFF.

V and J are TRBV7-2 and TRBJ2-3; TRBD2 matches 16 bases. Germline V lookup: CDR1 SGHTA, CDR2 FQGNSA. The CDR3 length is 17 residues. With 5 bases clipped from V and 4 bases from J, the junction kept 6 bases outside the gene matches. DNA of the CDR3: TGTGCCAGCAGCGCGGGACTAGCGGGGGGGGTACCAGATACGCAGTATTTT. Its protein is CASSAGLAGGVPDTQYF.

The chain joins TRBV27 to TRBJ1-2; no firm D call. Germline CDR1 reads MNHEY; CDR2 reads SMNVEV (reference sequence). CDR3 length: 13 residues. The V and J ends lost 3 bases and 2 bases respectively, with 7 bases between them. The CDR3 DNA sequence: TGTGCCAGCAGTTTGACGGAGAACTATGGCTACACCTTC. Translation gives CASSLTENYGYTF.

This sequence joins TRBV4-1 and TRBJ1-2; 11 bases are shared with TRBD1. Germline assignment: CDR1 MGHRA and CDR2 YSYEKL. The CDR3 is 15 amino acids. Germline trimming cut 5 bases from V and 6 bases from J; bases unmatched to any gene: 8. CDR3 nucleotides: TGCGCCAGCAGCGCCCACGGACAGGGGGCAGATGGCTACACCTTC. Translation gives CASSAHGQGADGYTF.

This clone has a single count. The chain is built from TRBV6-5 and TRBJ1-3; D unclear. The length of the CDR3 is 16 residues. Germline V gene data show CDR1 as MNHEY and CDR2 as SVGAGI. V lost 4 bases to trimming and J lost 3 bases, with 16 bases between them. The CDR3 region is CASSLTSPGGGNTIYF. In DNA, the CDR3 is TGTGCCAGCAGTTTAACGAGCCCCGGAGGTGGAAACACCATATATTTT.

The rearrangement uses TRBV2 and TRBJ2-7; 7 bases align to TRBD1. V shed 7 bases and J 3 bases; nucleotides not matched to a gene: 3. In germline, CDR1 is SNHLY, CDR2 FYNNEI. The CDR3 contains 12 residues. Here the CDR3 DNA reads TGTGCCAGCACCCGGGACAGCTACGAGCAGTACTTC. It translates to CASTRDSYEQYF.

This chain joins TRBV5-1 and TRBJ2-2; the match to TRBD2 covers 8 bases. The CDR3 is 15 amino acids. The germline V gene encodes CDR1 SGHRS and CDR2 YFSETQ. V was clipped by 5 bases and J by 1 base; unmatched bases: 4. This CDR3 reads CASRPTSGNTGELFF. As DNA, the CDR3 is TGCGCCAGCAGACCCACTAGCGGGAACACCGGGGAGCTGTTTTTT.

The CDR3, as DNA: TGTGCCAGCAGCCCCTCCGGGGGGTCCCCTTCCTACGAGCAGTACTTC. Translated, it gives CASSPSGGSPSYEQYF. V and J are TRBV9 and TRBJ2-7, with 7 positions matching TRBD2. V shed 4 bases, J shed 1 base, and the junction held 11 bases outside the gene matches. CDR1 and CDR2 from the germline V gene are SGDLS and YYNGEE. The CDR3 contains 16 residues.

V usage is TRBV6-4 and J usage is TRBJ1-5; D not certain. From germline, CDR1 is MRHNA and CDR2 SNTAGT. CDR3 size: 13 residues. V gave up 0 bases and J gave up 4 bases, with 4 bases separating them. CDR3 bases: TGTGCCAGCAGTGACTCCTCTAATCAGCCCCAGCATTTT. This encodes CASSDSSNQPQHF.

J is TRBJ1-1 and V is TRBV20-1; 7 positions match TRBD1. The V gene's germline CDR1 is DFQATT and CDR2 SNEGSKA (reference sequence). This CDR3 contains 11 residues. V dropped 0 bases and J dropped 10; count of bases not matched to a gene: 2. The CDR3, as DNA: TGCAGTGCTAGAGATCAGGGGGGAGCTTTCTTT. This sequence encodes CSARDQGGAFF.

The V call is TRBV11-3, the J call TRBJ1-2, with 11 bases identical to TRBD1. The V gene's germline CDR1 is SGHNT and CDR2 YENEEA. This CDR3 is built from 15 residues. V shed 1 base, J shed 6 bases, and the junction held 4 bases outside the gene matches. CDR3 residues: CASSLAGTGGNGYTF. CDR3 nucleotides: TGTGCCAGCAGCTTAGCCGGGACAGGGGGAAATGGCTACACCTTC.

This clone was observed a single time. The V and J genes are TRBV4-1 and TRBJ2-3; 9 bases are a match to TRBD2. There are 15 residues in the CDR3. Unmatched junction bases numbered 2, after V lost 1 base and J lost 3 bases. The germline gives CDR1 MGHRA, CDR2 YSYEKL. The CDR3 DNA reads TGCGCCAGCAGCCAAGGACTAGCGGAGACAGATACGCAGTATTTT. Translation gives CASSQGLAETDTQYF.

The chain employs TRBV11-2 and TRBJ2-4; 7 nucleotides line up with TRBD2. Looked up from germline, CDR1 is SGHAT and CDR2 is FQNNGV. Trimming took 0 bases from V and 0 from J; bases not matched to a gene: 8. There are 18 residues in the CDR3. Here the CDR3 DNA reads TGTGCCAGCAGCTTAGAAGCGGGACTACTAAGAGCCAAAAACATTCAGTACTTC. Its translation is CASSLEAGLLRAKNIQYF.

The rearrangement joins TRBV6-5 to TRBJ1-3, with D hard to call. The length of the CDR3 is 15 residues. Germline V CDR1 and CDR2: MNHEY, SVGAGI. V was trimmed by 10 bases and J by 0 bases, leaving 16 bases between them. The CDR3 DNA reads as TGTGCCACCTCACCGGGTAGATTCTCTGGAAACACCATATATTTT. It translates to CATSPGRFSGNTIYF.

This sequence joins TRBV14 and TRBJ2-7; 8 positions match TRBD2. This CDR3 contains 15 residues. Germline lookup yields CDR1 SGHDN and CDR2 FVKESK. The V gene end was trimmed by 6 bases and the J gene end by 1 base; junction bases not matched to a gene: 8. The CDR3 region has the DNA TGTGCCAGCAGACCTACTAGCGGCCTGTCCTACGAGCAGTACTTC. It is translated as CASRPTSGLSYEQYF.

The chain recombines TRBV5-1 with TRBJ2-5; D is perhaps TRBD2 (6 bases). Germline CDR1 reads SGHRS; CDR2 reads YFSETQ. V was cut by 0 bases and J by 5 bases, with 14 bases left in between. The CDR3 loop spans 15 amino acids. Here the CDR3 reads CASSLVGGEEETQYF. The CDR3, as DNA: TGCGCCAGCAGCTTGGTGGGGGGAGAAGAGGAGACCCAGTACTTC.

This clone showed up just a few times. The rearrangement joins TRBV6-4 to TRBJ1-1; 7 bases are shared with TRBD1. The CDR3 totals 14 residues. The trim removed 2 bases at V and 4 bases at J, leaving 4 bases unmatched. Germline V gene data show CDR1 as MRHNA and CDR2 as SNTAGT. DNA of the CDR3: TGTGCCAGCAGTGACACCGACAGGGCCACTGAAGCTTTCTTT. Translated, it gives CASSDTDRATEAFF.